The clone carrying this T cell receptor beta chain was recorded a few times. Its antigen is as yet unknown. The sample is drawn from a study of T cells after yellow fever vaccination. General study findings and limits: Most clones from primary vaccination were detected again post-booster (roughly 95% CD4, 88% CD8).

TCRdb passed the 5' RACE reads through MiXCR, listing each CDR3 protein once. Here the sample spans 120,000 or so distinct CDR3 sequences, approximately 9% being singletons. The receptor was isolated from a man between 18 and 35 years old who received the YFV17D yellow fever vaccine. The starting material was CD8+ T cells sorted from PBMCs, obtained on the day of the yellow fever booster vaccination.

CDR3 sequence reads: CASSSSVGGPFNNEQFF. For the CDR3, the DNA is TGTGCCAGCAGCTCCTCTGTCGGGGGGCCCTTCAACAATGAGCAGTTCTTC. The V call is TRBV11-2, the J call TRBJ2-1; D possibly corresponds to TRBD2 (7 bases). CDR1 and CDR2 (germline): SGHAT, FQNNGV. This CDR3 is built from 17 residues. Trimming removed 4 bases at V and 5 bases at J, with 21 bases between.